This TCR beta chain comes out of a study of Ad26.COV2.S vaccination and SARS-CoV-2 variants. Profiled with immunoSEQ multiplex PCR; TCRdb holds only in-frame clones, not every one. Here the sample spans around 340,000 clones, 80% to 90% being singletons. The germline gives CDR1 SGHTA, CDR2 FQGTGA. The CDR3 spans 14 residues. V gave up 5 bases and J gave up 8 bases; unmatched junction bases: 7. Noted treatment: roughly 19 received Ad26.COV2.S at low or high dose, single or two shots; about 5 received placebo; per-sample allocation not given. Following the first vaccine or placebo injection, samples were taken on day 63. As concerns this clone: Its antigen is not known.

General study points: For non-spike TCRs, breadth in vaccine recipients resembled that in placebo recipients.

The genes are TRBV7-3 and TRBJ2-1; 9 bases line up with TRBD1. The receptor comes from a person between 18 and 59 years old who received the Ad26.COV2.S COVID-19 vaccine or a placebo. The input for sequencing was peripheral blood, taken in a trial of Ad26.COV2.S vaccine versus placebo. CDR3: CASSPDRGSYEQFF. The CDR3, as DNA: TGTGCCAGCAGCCCGGACAGGGGCAGCTATGAGCAGTTCTTC.